Shown below are 10 T cell receptor beta chains from a single sample sequenced in a study of blood T cell repertoires in COVID-19. Sequenced by immunoSEQ multiplex PCR; TCRdb stores in-frame clones only, minus some. Here the sample spans about 160,000 clones, roughly 83% being singletons. Sequenced: peripheral blood. The source is an elderly woman with active or convalescent COVID-19.

The chain links TRBV6-6 to TRBJ1-1, with D maybe TRBD1 (5 bases). Germline V gene sequence: CDR1 MNHNY, CDR2 SVGAGI (reference sequence). The CDR3 is made up of 15 amino acids. V was shortened by 3 bases and J by 1 base, with 12 bases between the two germline ends. The CDR3 here is CASSYPGDRNTEAFF. The CDR3, as DNA: TGTGCCAGCAGTTATCCGGGAGACAGGAACACTGAAGCTTTCTTT.

V and J are TRBV9 and TRBJ1-3; no clear D gene. This CDR3 is 15 amino acids long. Germline values: CDR1 SGDLS, CDR2 YYNGEE. Trimming left V 2 bases short and J 1 base short, with 10 bases between. The CDR3 sequence: CASSVSLDSGNTIYF. CDR3 DNA sequence: TGTGCCAGCAGCGTTAGTTTAGATTCTGGAAACACCATATATTTT.

This chain uses TRBV30 with TRBJ2-1; possible D gene TRBD1, 6 bases. This CDR3 has 17 residues. Trimming took off 0 bases at V and 7 bases at J, with 22 bases between the two ends. Germline CDR1 GTSNPN, CDR2 SVGIG (reference sequence). CDR3 loop: CAWSVSYRAFTVNEQFF. The CDR3 DNA reads TGTGCCTGGAGTGTGTCCTACAGGGCTTTTACAGTGAATGAGCAGTTCTTC.

The V gene is TRBV14, the J gene TRBJ2-5; 7 nucleotides agree with TRBD1. V was pared by 4 bases and J by 4 bases, with 3 bases of the junction left unmatched. The CDR3 runs to 13 residues. From germline, CDR1 is SGHDN and CDR2 FVKESK. The CDR3 region has the DNA TGTGCCAGCAGCCCTGGGACAGCAGAGACCCAGTACTTC. Its translation: CASSPGTAETQYF.

The CDR3 protein is CASSASSGGPTGELFF. The CDR3 region has the DNA TGTGCCAGCAGCGCCTCTAGCGGGGGCCCCACCGGGGAGCTGTTTTTT. The chain joins TRBV9 to TRBJ2-2; 10 bases align to TRBD2. Germline-derived CDR1 and CDR2 are SGDLS and YYNGEE. Germline trimming cut 3 bases from V and 4 bases from J; bases unmatched to any gene: 6. This CDR3 contains 16 residues.

In its sample, this clone was seen a few times. This rearrangement joins TRBV7-9 to TRBJ2-7; TRBD2 aligns across 8 bases. This CDR3 has 15 amino acids. Germline values: CDR1 SEHNR, CDR2 FQNEAQ (reference sequence). V trimming: 5 bases; J trimming: 5 bases; junction bases outside the gene matches: 11. This CDR3 is CASSPRGGRLDEQYF. DNA of the CDR3: TGTGCCAGCAGCCCCCGCGGGGGGCGCTTGGACGAGCAGTACTTC.

This clone was recorded only once. The chain has TRBV5-1 and TRBJ2-2; unclear D gene. V was clipped by 0 bases and J by 0 bases, with 6 bases between them. The CDR3 is 15 residues long. Germline V gives CDR1 SGHRS, CDR2 YFSETQ. CDR3 in DNA: TGCGCCAGCAGCTTGGACACATCGAACACCGGGGAGCTGTTTTTT. Protein product: CASSLDTSNTGELFF.

CDR3 protein: CASSLDREQETQYF. CDR3 coding DNA: TGTGCCAGCAGCTTAGATCGAGAGCAAGAGACCCAGTACTTC. The V and J genes are TRBV11-2 and TRBJ2-5; the D is unclear. Trimming took off 0 bases at V and 2 bases at J, with 7 bases between the two ends. CDR3 length: 14 residues. Germline V gene lookup returns CDR1 SGHAT and CDR2 FQNNGV. The whole variable domain, remainder taken from reference TRBV11-2 and TRBJ2-5, is EAGVAQSPRYKIIEKRQSVAFWCNPISGHATLYWYQQILGQGPKLLIQFQNNGVVDDSQLPKDRFSAERLKGVDSTLKIQPAKLEDSAVYLCASSLDREQETQYFGPGTRLLVL.

The genes are TRBV9 and TRBJ2-7; 8 bases fit TRBD1. The CDR3 is made up of 14 amino acids. CDR1 and CDR2 from the germline V gene are SGDLS and YYNGEE. J was trimmed by 3 bases and V by 4 bases; bases with no gene match: 6. The CDR3, as DNA: TGTGCCAGCAGCCCGGGACAGGCTAACTACGAGCAGTACTTC. The encoded protein is CASSPGQANYEQYF.

This chain joins TRBV6-2 or TRBV6-3 and TRBJ2-5, with 8 nucleotides matching TRBD2. CDR3 length: 15 amino acids. CDR1 and CDR2 (germline): MNHEY, SVGEGT. J lost 5 bases, V lost 2 bases, and 7 bases had no gene match. The CDR3 sequence is CASSYPAGGKETQYF. The CDR3 bases are TGTGCCAGCAGTTACCCCGCGGGGGGCAAGGAGACCCAGTACTTC.